This TCR beta chain stems from a study of blood T cell repertoires in COVID-19. About the research overall: Acute and convalescent COVID-19 specimens originated in the United States, Italy and Spain.

Only in-frame clones appear in the TCRdb table, and some are missing; sequencing was by immunoSEQ multiplex PCR. The sample consists of about 170,000 clones, around four fifths of them appearing once. V shed 6 bases and J 1 base; nucleotides not matched to a gene: 2. The CDR3 consists of 14 residues. Germline V gives CDR1 ENHRY, CDR2 SYGVKD. This clone occurred once. During active infection, Seattle patients enrolled and were then monitored through disease. This receptor was obtained from a woman of 80 years or more with COVID-19, enrolled during active disease. Sequencing was carried out using peripheral blood. J is TRBJ1-1 and V is TRBV10-3; 10 nucleotides agree with TRBD1. The CDR3 reads CAIRGDRGNTEAFF. In DNA form, the CDR3 reads TGTGCCATCAGAGGGGACAGGGGGAACACTGAAGCTTTCTTT.